Listed below are T cell receptor beta chains from one sample, sequenced in a study of T-cell memory formation after mild COVID-19. TCRdb redid the calling of the 5' RACE reads with MiXCR, one entry per CDR3 protein. The table shows roughly 240,000 distinct CDR3 sequences, with approximately 15% occurring only once. Material: PBMCs or a T cell subset sorted from them (not recorded which). These receptors originate from an adult woman who had mild COVID-19 (a few samples of this study predate the infection). Cell type and time point are not known. Each CDR3 is given with its conserved first and last residue. A D gene is named only where the DNA matches it firmly.

j_gene | v_gene | d_gene | len | CDR3aa
TRBJ2-1 | TRBV12-3/TRBV12-4 | TRBD2 | 14 | CASGLAGGVSEQFF
TRBJ2-7 | TRBV6-2/TRBV6-3 | TRBD1 | 15 | CASSYSTGGPYEQYF
TRBJ2-4 | TRBV3-1 | TRBD2 | 18 | CASSRGTSGGVAKNIQYF
TRBJ2-3 | TRBV9 | TRBD2 | 18 | CASSVTPGGGRRTDTQYF
TRBJ2-1 | TRBV20-1 | TRBD2 | 13 | CSASLSGNNEQFF
TRBJ2-1 | TRBV2 | TRBD1 | 14 | CASRDGTGNYEQFF
TRBJ2-2 | TRBV9 | NA | 13 | CASSVEFTGELFF
TRBJ2-1 | TRBV6-5 | TRBD2 | 19 | CASSYSGLAAASSYNEQFF
TRBJ2-1 | TRBV20-1 | NA | 14 | CSAPHRLSYNEQFF
TRBJ1-3 | TRBV7-8 | NA | 16 | CASSSSRFGEGNTIYF
TRBJ2-1 | TRBV20-1 | TRBD2 | 16 | CSARDAGGGSFNEQFF
TRBJ1-1 | TRBV2 | NA | 14 | CASSEGRGNTEAFF
TRBJ1-1 | TRBV2 | NA | 13 | CASTLGENTEAFF
TRBJ1-2 | TRBV12-3/TRBV12-4 | NA | 14 | CASSFRGVNYGYTF
TRBJ2-7 | TRBV27 | NA | 15 | CASSTGLGISYEQYF
TRBJ2-2 | TRBV4-2 | NA | 15 | CASSLLVSDTGELFF
TRBJ1-5 | TRBV7-8 | NA | 16 | CASSLLTAHSNQPQHF
TRBJ1-2 | TRBV18 | NA | 13 | CASSSSGDYGYTF
TRBJ2-7 | TRBV9 | NA | 14 | CASNDGDSSYEQYF
TRBJ1-1 | TRBV24-1 | NA | 13 | CATSAVGGTEAFF
TRBJ2-5 | TRBV20-1 | NA | 12 | CSAPRQRETQYF
TRBJ2-5 | TRBV5-1 | NA | 16 | CASSLAGVGGQETQYF
TRBJ2-5 | TRBV9 | TRBD2 | 15 | CASSVLGGSLETQYF
TRBJ2-5 | TRBV7-2 | NA | 16 | CASSLGRGRVQETQYF
TRBJ2-6 | TRBV27 | TRBD1 | 17 | CASSPWTGGSGANVLTF
TRBJ1-1 | TRBV4-3 | NA | 15 | CASSQDLGHGTEAFF
TRBJ2-7 | TRBV5-4 | NA | 15 | CASSAPGPGGYEQYF
TRBJ1-3 | TRBV12-3/TRBV12-4 | NA | 17 | CASSWPLTGSSGNTIYF
TRBJ2-1 | TRBV29-1 | TRBD1 | 13 | CSADRERVNEQFF
TRBJ2-3 | TRBV3-1 | NA | 16 | CASSPWVAGNTDTQYF
TRBJ1-5 | TRBV3-1 | NA | 14 | CASRQAGVGQPQHF
TRBJ2-5 | TRBV9 | TRBD2 | 18 | CASSAPSLAGPGKETQYF
TRBJ2-2 | TRBV3-1 | NA | 14 | CASSQLLDTGELFF
TRBJ2-1 | TRBV2 | NA | 13 | CASRDVAYNEQFF
TRBJ2-5 | TRBV7-2 | NA | 17 | CASSLALLLDSQETQYF
TRBJ2-1 | TRBV3-1 | NA | 16 | CASSQAPGLTSNEQFF
TRBJ2-3 | TRBV7-3 | NA | 13 | CASSFKGENTQYF
TRBJ1-5 | TRBV30 | NA | 13 | CAWSAGRDQPQHF
TRBJ1-3 | TRBV6-5 | NA | 16 | CASSSRDRTYGNTIYF
TRBJ1-6 | TRBV20-1 | NA | 14 | CSASTGVSNSPLHF
TRBJ1-2 | TRBV6-5 | NA | 14 | CASSYSGGGYGYTF
TRBJ1-3 | TRBV25-1 | NA | 18 | CASSRYGSGRRGGNTIYF
TRBJ1-1 | TRBV12-3/TRBV12-4 | NA | 12 | CASSLWPREAFF
TRBJ2-3 | TRBV29-1 | NA | 14 | CSVNPAGSTDTQYF
TRBJ2-1 | TRBV2 | TRBD2 | 16 | CASRKGTSVSYNEQFF
TRBJ2-1 | TRBV7-2 | NA | 16 | CASSSIPPSSYNEQFF
TRBJ1-1 | TRBV2 | TRBD1 | 16 | CASSEATDRGNTEAFF
TRBJ2-6 | TRBV3-1 | TRBD1 | 18 | CASSARDRGVSGANVLTF
TRBJ2-3 | TRBV5-1 | TRBD2 | 15 | CASRAAGVSADTQYF
TRBJ1-1 | TRBV12-3/TRBV12-4 | NA | 13 | CASSLDTYTEAFF
TRBJ1-2 | TRBV7-8 | NA | 14 | CASSRNKWDYGYTF
TRBJ2-7 | TRBV3-1 | NA | 12 | CASSQVSDEQYF
TRBJ1-5 | TRBV19 | NA | 16 | CASRASGVRSNQPQHF
TRBJ2-2 | TRBV12-3/TRBV12-4 | NA | 15 | CASTIGTTNTGELFF
TRBJ2-2 | TRBV27 | NA | 15 | CASSLGRGNTGELFF